Following are 9 T cell receptor beta chains from one sample sequenced in a study of CD8+CD57+ T cells in acquired aplastic anemia. Researchers used genomic DNA as the template to profile TCR beta VDJ and CDR3. TCRdb used MiXCR to reprocess the reads, holding one entry per CDR3 protein. The sample carries 310,000 or so distinct CDR3 sequences, about 50% recorded once. Only patients with CD8+CD57+ cell expansion on flow cytometry were chosen for sequencing. Sequencing used sorted CD4+, CD8+, or CD8+CD57+ T cells (not recorded which) from PBMCs. The receptors shown here come from a human donor with aplastic anemia.

The chain is built from TRBV24-1 and TRBJ2-7; D is perhaps TRBD1 (5 bases). V lost 3 bases, J lost 4 bases, and 6 bases lay in between. CDR1 and CDR2 (germline): KGHDR, SFDVKD. The CDR3 loop spans 12 amino acids. CDR3 nucleotides: TGTGCCACCAGTGATCCAGGGTACGAGCAGTACTTC. Translating gives CATSDPGYEQYF.

This chain links TRBV7-9 with TRBJ1-6; 7 bases align to TRBD1. The CDR3 totals 14 residues. CDR1 is SEHNR and CDR2 is FQNEAQ in the germline V gene (reference sequence). V shed 5 bases, J shed 11 bases, and the junction held 9 bases outside the gene matches. Written as DNA, the CDR3 is TGTGCCAGCAGCAGACAGGGTGTAGCTCCACCCCTCCACTTT. Encoded protein: CASSRQGVAPPLHF.

This rearrangement joins TRBV2 to TRBJ2-4; D perhaps matches TRBD1 (6 bases). Germline CDR1 reads SNHLY; CDR2 reads FYNNEI. This CDR3 comprises 18 residues. The ends were cut back, 2 bases at V and 2 bases at J, with 19 bases in the middle. The CDR3 here is CASSESVYRDGTKNIQYF. For the CDR3, the DNA is TGTGCCAGCAGTGAAAGTGTATACAGGGATGGGACCAAAAACATTCAGTACTTC.

Turning to this clonotype: At one of its ends the junction is not consistent with the germline gene, which may arise from a read error. The genes are TRBV7-9 and TRBJ2-2; 7 nucleotides agree with TRBD1. The CDR3 length is 17 residues. Germline values: CDR1 SEHNR, CDR2 FQNEAQ (reference sequence). This CDR3 reads CASRDGWTGRNTGELFF. CDR3 nucleotide sequence: TGCGCCAGCAGGGACGGCTGGACAGGCAGGAACACCGGGGAGCTGTTTTTT.

The J gene is TRBJ2-7, the V gene TRBV29-1; a weak D match, TRBD1 (6 bases). Germline values: CDR1 SQVTM, CDR2 ANQGSEA. This CDR3 spans 14 amino acids. Trimming pared 6 bases from V and 5 bases from J, leaving 20 bases between. The CDR3 region has the DNA TGCAGCGTACGACAGGCTCCCGAATCCCACGAGCAGTACTTC. It yields the protein CSVRQAPESHEQYF.

This clonotype appeared many times. The chain uses TRBV7-9 and TRBJ1-5; D might be TRBD1 (5 bases). The CDR3 loop spans 13 amino acids. The germline CDR1 and CDR2 sequences are SEHNR and FQNEAQ (reference sequence). V was pared by 8 bases and J by 5 bases, with 13 bases between. CDR3 nucleotides: TGTGCCAGCTCGCTGGGGGGGGATCAGCCCCAGCATTTT. Translating it yields CASSLGGDQPQHF.

This clonotype came up many times. V is TRBV7-9 and J is TRBJ1-1; D is perhaps TRBD1 (5 bases). Trimming shortened V by 6 bases and J by 8 bases, and 16 bases separated the two germline ends. The CDR3 spans 13 residues. Germline V gives CDR1 SEHNR, CDR2 FQNEAQ (reference sequence). CDR3 in DNA: TGTGCCAGCAGGGGGGAAGTCTACCTCGAAGCTTTCTTT. The encoded protein is CASRGEVYLEAFF.

The chain couples TRBV15 to TRBJ2-5; the D gene could be TRBD1 or TRBD2 (5 bases each). The CDR3 extends over 15 amino acids. Trimming took 8 bases from V and 5 from J, leaving 21 bases between them. Germline CDR1 is LNHNV and CDR2 is YYDKDF (reference sequence). CDR3 coding DNA: TGTGCCACCCAAGACCGGGACGGATTGGGGGAGACCCAGTACTTC. It translates to CATQDRDGLGETQYF.

This clonotype was detected only once. As DNA, the CDR3 is TGTGCCACCACCCATCTCCCGCCAGTAGGGACAGACCCCTACGAGCAGTACTTC. It codes for CATTHLPPVGTDPYEQYF. The rearrangement links TRBV15 to TRBJ2-7; TRBD1 agrees at 7 bases. The V and J ends lost 7 bases and 2 bases, in that order; junction bases with no gene match: 20. Looked up from germline, CDR1 is LNHNV and CDR2 is YYDKDF (reference sequence). The CDR3 is 18 residues long.